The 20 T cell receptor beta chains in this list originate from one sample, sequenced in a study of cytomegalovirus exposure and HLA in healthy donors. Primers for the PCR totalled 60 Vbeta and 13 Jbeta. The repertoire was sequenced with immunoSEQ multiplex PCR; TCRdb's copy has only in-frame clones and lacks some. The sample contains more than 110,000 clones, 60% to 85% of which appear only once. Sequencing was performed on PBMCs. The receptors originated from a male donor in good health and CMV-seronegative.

The CDR3 loop is CAWSVVGVRYTGELFF. The CDR3 region has the DNA TGTGCCTGGAGTGTAGTCGGGGTGCGGTACACCGGGGAGCTGTTTTTT. The rearrangement links TRBV30 to TRBJ2-2, with D maybe TRBD2 (5 bases). The V end lost 0 bases, the J end lost 3 bases, and 14 bases lay between the germline ends. Germline V lookup: CDR1 GTSNPN, CDR2 SVGIG (reference sequence). The CDR3 extends over 16 amino acids.

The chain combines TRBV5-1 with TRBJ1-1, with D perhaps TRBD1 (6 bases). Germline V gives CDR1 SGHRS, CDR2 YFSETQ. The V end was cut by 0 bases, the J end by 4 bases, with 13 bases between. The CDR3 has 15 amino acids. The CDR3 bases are TGCGCCAGCAGCTTGGCCAGGCAGGGGACCACTGAAGCTTTCTTT. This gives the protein CASSLARQGTTEAFF.

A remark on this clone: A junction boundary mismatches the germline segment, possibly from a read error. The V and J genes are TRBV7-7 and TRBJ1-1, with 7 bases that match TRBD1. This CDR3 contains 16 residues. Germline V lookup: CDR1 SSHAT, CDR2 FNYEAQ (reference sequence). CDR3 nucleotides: TGTGCTAGCAGCTCACTGGACAGGAACATGAACACTGAAGCTTTCTTT. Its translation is CASSSLDRNMNTEAFF.

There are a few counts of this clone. DNA for the CDR3: TGTGCCTTCCACAGGCCAGGGAACACCATATATTTT. Protein: CAFHRPGNTIYF. V and J are TRBV30 and TRBJ1-3, with D maybe TRBD1 (5 bases). V lost 7 bases, J lost 7 bases, and 14 bases lay in between. Germline V gives CDR1 GTSNPN, CDR2 SVGIG (reference sequence). There are 12 residues in the CDR3. The complete variable domain, with remaining parts taken from reference TRBV30 and TRBJ1-3, reads SQTIHQWPATLVQPVGSPLSLECTVEGTSNPNLYWYRQAAGRGLQLLFYSVGIGQISSEVPQNLSASRPQDRQFILSSKKLLLSDSGFYLCAFHRPGNTIYFGEGSWLTVV.

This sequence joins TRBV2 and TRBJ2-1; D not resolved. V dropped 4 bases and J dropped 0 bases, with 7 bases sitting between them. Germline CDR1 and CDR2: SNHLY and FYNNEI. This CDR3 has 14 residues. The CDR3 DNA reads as TGTGCCAGCAGTGGCACCAGCTCCTACAATGAGCAGTTCTTC. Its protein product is CASSGTSSYNEQFF. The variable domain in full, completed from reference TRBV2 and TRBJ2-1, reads EPEVTQTPSHQVTQMGQEVILRCVPISNHLYFYWYRQILGQKVEFLVSFYNNEISEKSEIFDDQFSVERPDGSNFTLKIRSTKLEDSAMYFCASSGTSSYNEQFFGPGTRLTVL.

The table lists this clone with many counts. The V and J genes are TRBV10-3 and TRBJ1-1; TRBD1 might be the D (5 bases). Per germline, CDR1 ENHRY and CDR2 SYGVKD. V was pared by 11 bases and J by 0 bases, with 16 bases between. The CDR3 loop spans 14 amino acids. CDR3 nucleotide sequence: TGTGCCGGACGACAGAGCCTCATGAACACTGAAGCTTTCTTT. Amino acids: CAGRQSLMNTEAFF.

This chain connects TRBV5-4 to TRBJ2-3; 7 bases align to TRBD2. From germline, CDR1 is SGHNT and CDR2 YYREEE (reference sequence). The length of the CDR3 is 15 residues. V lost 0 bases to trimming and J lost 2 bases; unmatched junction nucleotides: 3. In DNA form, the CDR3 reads TGTGCCAGCAGCTTGGCTAGCGGCTACACAGATACGCAGTATTTT. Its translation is CASSLASGYTDTQYF. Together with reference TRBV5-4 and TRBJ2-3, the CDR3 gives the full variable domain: ETGVTQSPTHLIKTRGQQVTLRCSSQSGHNTVSWYQQALGQGPQFIFQYYREEENGRGNFPPRFSGLQFPNYSSELNVNALELDDSALYLCASSLASGYTDTQYFGPGTRLTVL.

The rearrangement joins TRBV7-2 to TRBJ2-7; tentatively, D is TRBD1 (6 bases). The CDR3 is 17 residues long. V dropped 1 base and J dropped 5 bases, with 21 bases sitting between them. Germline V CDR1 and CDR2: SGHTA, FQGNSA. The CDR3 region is CASSLERAPGAEDEQYF. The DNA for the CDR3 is TGTGCCAGCAGCTTAGAAAGAGCCCCAGGGGCGGAAGACGAGCAGTACTTC.

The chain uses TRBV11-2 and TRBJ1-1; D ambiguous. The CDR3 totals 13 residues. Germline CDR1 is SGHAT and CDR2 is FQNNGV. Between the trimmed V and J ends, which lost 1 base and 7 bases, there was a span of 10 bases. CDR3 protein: CASSLGQTSEAFF. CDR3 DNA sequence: TGTGCCAGCAGCTTAGGCCAAACAAGTGAAGCTTTCTTT.

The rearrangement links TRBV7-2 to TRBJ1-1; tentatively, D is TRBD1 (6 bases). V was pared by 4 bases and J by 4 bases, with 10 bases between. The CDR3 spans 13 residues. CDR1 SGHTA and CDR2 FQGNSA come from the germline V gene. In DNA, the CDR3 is TGTGCCAGCAGCTACAGGGTGAGCACTGAAGCTTTCTTT. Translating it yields CASSYRVSTEAFF.

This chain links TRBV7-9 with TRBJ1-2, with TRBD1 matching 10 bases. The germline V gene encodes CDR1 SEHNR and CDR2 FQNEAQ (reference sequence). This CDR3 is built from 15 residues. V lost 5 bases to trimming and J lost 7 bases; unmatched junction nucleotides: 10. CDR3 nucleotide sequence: TGTGCCAGCAGCCCCGGGACAGGGGAAGTGGGTGGCTACACCTTC. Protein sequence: CASSPGTGEVGGYTF.

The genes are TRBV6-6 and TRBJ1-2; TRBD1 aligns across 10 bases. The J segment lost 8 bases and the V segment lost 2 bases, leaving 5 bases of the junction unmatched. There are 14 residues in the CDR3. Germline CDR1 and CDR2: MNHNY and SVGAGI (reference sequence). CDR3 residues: CASSYDRGPSGYTF. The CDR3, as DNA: TGTGCCAGCAGTTACGACAGGGGGCCGTCGGGCTACACCTTC.

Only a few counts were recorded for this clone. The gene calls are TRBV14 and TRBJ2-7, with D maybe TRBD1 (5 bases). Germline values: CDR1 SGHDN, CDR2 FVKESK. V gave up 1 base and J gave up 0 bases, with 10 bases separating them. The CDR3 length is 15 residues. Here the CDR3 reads CASSQARTPSYEQYF. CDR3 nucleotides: TGTGCCAGCAGCCAAGCCCGGACACCCTCCTACGAGCAGTACTTC.

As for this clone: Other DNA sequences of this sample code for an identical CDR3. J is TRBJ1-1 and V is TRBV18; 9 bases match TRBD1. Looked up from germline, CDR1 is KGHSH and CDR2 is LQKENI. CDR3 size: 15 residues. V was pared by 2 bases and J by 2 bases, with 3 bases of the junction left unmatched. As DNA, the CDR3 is TGTGCCAGCTCACCATACAGGGGGCTAAACACTGAAGCTTTCTTT. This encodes CASSPYRGLNTEAFF.

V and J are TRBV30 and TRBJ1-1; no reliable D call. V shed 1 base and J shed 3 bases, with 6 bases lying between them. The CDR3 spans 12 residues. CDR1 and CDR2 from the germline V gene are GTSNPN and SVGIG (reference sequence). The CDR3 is CAWSDRDTEAFF. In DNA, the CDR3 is TGTGCCTGGAGTGACAGAGACACTGAAGCTTTCTTT.

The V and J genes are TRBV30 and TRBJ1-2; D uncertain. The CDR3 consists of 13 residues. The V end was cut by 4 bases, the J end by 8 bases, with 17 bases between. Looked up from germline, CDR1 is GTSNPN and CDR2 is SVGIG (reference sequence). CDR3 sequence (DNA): TGTGCCTGGAACTCCATTCCCTCCCGAGGCTACACCTTC. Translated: CAWNSIPSRGYTF. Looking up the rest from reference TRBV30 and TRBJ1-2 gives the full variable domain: SQTIHQWPATLVQPVGSPLSLECTVEGTSNPNLYWYRQAAGRGLQLLFYSVGIGQISSEVPQNLSASRPQDRQFILSSKKLLLSDSGFYLCAWNSIPSRGYTFGSGTRLTVV.

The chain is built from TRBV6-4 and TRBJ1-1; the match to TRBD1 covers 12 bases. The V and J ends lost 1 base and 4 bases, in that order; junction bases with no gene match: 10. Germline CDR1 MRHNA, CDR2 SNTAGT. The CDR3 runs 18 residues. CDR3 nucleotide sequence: TGTGCCAGCAGTGACTGGGGGACAGGGGGCAGGGCAATCACTGAAGCTTTCTTT. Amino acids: CASSDWGTGGRAITEAFF.

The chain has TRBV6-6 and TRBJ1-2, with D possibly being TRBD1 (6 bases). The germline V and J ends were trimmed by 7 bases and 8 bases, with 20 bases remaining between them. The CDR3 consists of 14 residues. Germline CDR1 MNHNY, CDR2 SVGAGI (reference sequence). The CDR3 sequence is CASTRDIGLGGYTF. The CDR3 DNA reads TGTGCCAGCACCCGGGACATCGGACTGGGAGGCTACACCTTC.

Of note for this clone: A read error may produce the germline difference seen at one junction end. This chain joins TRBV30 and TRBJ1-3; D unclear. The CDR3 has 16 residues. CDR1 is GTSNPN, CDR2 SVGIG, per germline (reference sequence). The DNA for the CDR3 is TGTGCCCGGAGTATACCAACGACACTCTCTGGAAACACCATATATTTT. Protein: CARSIPTTLSGNTIYF.

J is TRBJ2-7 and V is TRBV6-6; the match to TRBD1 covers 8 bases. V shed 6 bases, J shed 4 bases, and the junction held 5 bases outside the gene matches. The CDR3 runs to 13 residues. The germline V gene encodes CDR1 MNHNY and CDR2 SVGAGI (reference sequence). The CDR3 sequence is CASSRTGSYEQYF. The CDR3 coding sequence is TGTGCCAGCAGCCGGACAGGGTCGTACGAGCAGTACTTC.